The entry below describes one T cell receptor (beta chain). Its antigen is not identified. The germline gives CDR1 SGHTA, CDR2 FQGNSA. Trimming cost V 2 bases and J 2 bases; bases outside gene matches: 0. The CDR3 runs to 13 residues. Unique molecular identifiers (one per individual cDNA molecule) were attached. TCRdb independently ran MiXCR on the 5' RACE reads; one entry per CDR3 protein. The data hold under 70,000 distinct CDR3 sequences, with around 13% observed a single time. These data come from a study of early T cells in non-severe SARS-CoV-2 infection. Whole-study context: Alpha and beta chains were unpaired, from unsorted whole-blood bulk RNA. Study observations and caveats: Reliance on VDJdb matching favored anti-spike CD8 responses; private and CD4 specificities were missed.

This sequence was found in an adult who was a healthcare worker with PCR-confirmed SARS-CoV-2 infection or an uninfected control (not recorded which). The V and J genes are TRBV7-2 and TRBJ2-7; 7 nucleotides match TRBD1. The specimen was whole blood, collected at baseline. The chain's CDR3 is CASSLQGAYEQYF. The CDR3 bases are TGTGCCAGCAGCTTACAGGGGGCCTACGAGCAGTACTTC.